The TCR beta chain described here comes from a study of T cell responses to AZD1222 COVID-19 vaccine. At the level of the study: Pooled together were second doses at about 4 or about 12 weeks.

Whole-study results and caveats: Sampling that yielded the repertoires occurred only after the peak T cell response. Spike-specific TCR breadth and depth were elevated following two AZD1222 doses.

To note about this clone: As yet, its antigen is unknown.

TCRdb's table, derived via immunoSEQ multiplex PCR, lists solely in-frame clones and lacks some. The table has about 180,000 clones, 90% seen once. J lost 3 bases, V lost 6 bases, and 7 bases had no gene match. In germline, CDR1 is SGHTA, CDR2 FQGNSA. The CDR3 has 14 amino acids. This TCR came from an adult in good health. The specimen comprised peripheral blood, sampled on day 0 of AZD1222 vaccination. V and J are TRBV7-2 and TRBJ2-7; TRBD1 matches 8 bases. The CDR3 loop reads CASRSPGQDYEQYF. For the CDR3, the DNA is TGTGCCAGCAGGTCCCCGGGACAGGACTACGAGCAGTACTTC.